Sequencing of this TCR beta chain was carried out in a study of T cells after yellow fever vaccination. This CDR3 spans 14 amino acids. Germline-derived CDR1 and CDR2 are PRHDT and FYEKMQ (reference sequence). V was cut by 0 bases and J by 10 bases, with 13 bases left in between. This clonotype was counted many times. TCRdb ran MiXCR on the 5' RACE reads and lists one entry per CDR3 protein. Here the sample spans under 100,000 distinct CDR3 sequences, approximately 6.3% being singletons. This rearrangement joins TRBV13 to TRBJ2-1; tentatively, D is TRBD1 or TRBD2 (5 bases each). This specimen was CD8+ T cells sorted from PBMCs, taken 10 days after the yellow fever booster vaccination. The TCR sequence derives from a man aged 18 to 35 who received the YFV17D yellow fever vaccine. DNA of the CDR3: TGTGCCAGCAGCTTAGGTACGGGGCTCAGGGAGCAGTTCTTC. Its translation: CASSLGTGLREQFF.